This T cell receptor beta chain was captured in a study of T cell responses to AZD1222 COVID-19 vaccine. Assay: immunoSEQ multiplex PCR; the TCRdb copy retains only in-frame clones and omits some. The repertoire consists of more than 150,000 clones, with approximately 92% occurring once and the leading ten covering 8% to 13%. This clone has only one observation. V shed 5 bases and J 3 bases; nucleotides not matched to a gene: 6. CDR1 is SGHVS and CDR2 is FNYEAQ in the germline V gene. This CDR3 is 14 amino acids long. The input for sequencing was peripheral blood, taken on day 0 of AZD1222 vaccination. This chain uses TRBV7-6 with TRBJ1-2; 7 bases align to TRBD1. The clonotype comes from an adult in good health. The CDR3 sequence is CASSDGTAYYGYTF. As DNA, the CDR3 is TGTGCCAGCAGCGACGGGACAGCCTACTATGGCTACACCTTC.